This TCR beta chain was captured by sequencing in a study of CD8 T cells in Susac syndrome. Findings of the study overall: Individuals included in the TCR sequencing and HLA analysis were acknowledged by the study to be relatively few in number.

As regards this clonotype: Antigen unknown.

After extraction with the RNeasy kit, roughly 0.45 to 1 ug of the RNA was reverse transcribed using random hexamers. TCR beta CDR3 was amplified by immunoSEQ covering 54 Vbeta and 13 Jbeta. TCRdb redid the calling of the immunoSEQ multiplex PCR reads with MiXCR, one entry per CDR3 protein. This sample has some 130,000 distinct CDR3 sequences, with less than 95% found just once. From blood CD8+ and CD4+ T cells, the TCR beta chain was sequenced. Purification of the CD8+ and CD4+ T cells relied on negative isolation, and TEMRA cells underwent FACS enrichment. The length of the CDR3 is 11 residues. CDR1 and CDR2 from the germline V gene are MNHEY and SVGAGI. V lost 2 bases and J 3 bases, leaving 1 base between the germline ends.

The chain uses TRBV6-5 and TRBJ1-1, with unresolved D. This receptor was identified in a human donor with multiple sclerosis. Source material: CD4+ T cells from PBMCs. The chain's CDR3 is CASSYHTEAFF. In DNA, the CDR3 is TGTGCCAGCAGTTACCACACTGAAGCTTTCTTT.